This passage covers 22 T cell receptor beta chains from one sample sequenced in a study of blood T cell repertoires in COVID-19. Measured with immunoSEQ multiplex PCR; TCRdb has only the in-frame clones, and not every one. The table records almost 500,000 clones, around nine tenths of them present only once. Sequenced sample: PBMCs or T cells enriched from blood (not recorded which). The receptors stem from a woman between 55 and 75 years old who had recovered from COVID-19.

CDR3 coding DNA: TGTGCCAGCTATAGAGAACTCTTCACCGGGGAGCTGTTTTTT. Translating gives CASYRELFTGELFF. The chain joins TRBV2 to TRBJ2-2; no reliable D call. Germline V lookup: CDR1 SNHLY, CDR2 FYNNEI. V was pared by 8 bases and J by 4 bases, with 14 bases between. This CDR3 is built from 14 residues. The whole variable domain, filled in from reference TRBV2 and TRBJ2-2, reads EPEVTQTPSHQVTQMGQEVILRCVPISNHLYFYWYRQILGQKVEFLVSFYNNEISEKSEIFDDQFSVERPDGSNFTLKIRSTKLEDSAMYFCASYRELFTGELFFGEGSRLTVL.

The chain employs TRBV3-1 (or the pseudogene TRBV3-2) and TRBJ2-2; tentative D call: TRBD2 (7 bases). The ends were cut back, 2 bases at V and 1 base at J, with 11 bases in the middle. In germline, CDR1 is LGHDT, CDR2 YNNKEL (reference sequence). This CDR3 region has 16 residues. The CDR3 here is CASSQRGGLNTGELFF. In DNA, the CDR3 is TGTGCCAGCAGCCAAAGGGGGGGGCTGAACACCGGGGAGCTGTTTTTT.

This clone was counted only a few times. This chain uses TRBV27 with TRBJ2-3; D ambiguous. CDR1 is MNHEY, CDR2 SMNVEV, per germline (reference sequence). The germline V and J ends were trimmed by 4 bases and 2 bases, with 4 bases remaining between them. CDR3 size: 12 residues. The CDR3 DNA follows: TGTGCCAGCAGTTCCTTCACAGATACGCAGTATTTT. Protein product: CASSSFTDTQYF.

V is TRBV12-5 and J is TRBJ2-6; 9 nucleotides agree with TRBD1. Trimming removed 0 bases from V and 2 bases from J; junction bases left unmatched: 11. The CDR3 runs to 20 residues. CDR1 is LGHNT, CDR2 FRNRAP, per germline. This CDR3 reads CASGLVPDGQGSAGANVLTF. CDR3 bases: TGTGCTAGTGGTTTGGTTCCTGATGGACAGGGGAGTGCTGGGGCCAACGTCCTGACTTTC.

This chain links TRBV2 with TRBJ2-1; TRBD1 agrees at 9 bases. Germline-derived CDR1 and CDR2 are SNHLY and FYNNEI. The V and J ends lost 0 bases and 8 bases, in that order; junction bases with no gene match: 8. The CDR3 consists of 16 residues. CDR3 residues: CASSEATGTGWDEQFF. The CDR3 region has the DNA TGTGCCAGCAGTGAAGCGACGGGGACAGGGTGGGATGAGCAGTTCTTC.

The chain uses TRBV10-3 and TRBJ1-1, with a weak D call TRBD1 (6 bases). The V gene lost 6 bases and the J gene lost 1 base, with 15 bases spanning the gap. CDR1 is ENHRY and CDR2 is SYGVKD in the germline V gene. The CDR3 totals 15 residues. CDR3 in amino acids: CAISLKGGGNTEAFF. In DNA, the CDR3 is TGTGCCATCAGCTTAAAAGGGGGGGGGAACACTGAAGCTTTCTTT.

The V call is TRBV9, the J call TRBJ2-5; 7 positions match TRBD1. Germline V lookup: CDR1 SGDLS, CDR2 YYNGEE. The CDR3 extends over 15 amino acids. V dropped 2 bases and J dropped 2; count of bases not matched to a gene: 6. Written as DNA, the CDR3 is TGTGCCAGCAGCGTCCTAGGGACAGAACAAGAGACCCAGTACTTC. Its translation is CASSVLGTEQETQYF. Variable domain in full (rest from reference TRBV9 and TRBJ2-5): DSGVTQTPKHLITATGQRVTLRCSPRSGDLSVYWYQQSLDQGLQFLIQYYNGEERAKGNILERFSAQQFPDLHSELNLSSLELGDSALYFCASSVLGTEQETQYFGPGTRLLVL.

V is TRBV9 and J is TRBJ2-2, with 9 positions matching TRBD2. V lost 4 bases, J lost 5 bases, and 12 bases stayed unmatched. In germline, CDR1 is SGDLS, CDR2 YYNGEE. This CDR3 comprises 17 residues. This chain's CDR3 is CASSSPGASGNTGELFF. The CDR3 DNA follows: TGTGCCAGCAGCTCCCCGGGGGCTAGCGGGAATACCGGGGAGCTGTTTTTT. Looking up the rest from reference TRBV9 and TRBJ2-2 gives the full variable domain: DSGVTQTPKHLITATGQRVTLRCSPRSGDLSVYWYQQSLDQGLQFLIQYYNGEERAKGNILERFSAQQFPDLHSELNLSSLELGDSALYFCASSSPGASGNTGELFFGEGSRLTVL.

The chain combines TRBV20-1 with TRBJ1-1, with unresolved D. The CDR3 extends over 12 amino acids. Germline V gene sequence: CDR1 DFQATT, CDR2 SNEGSKA (reference sequence). V was trimmed by 6 bases and J by 8 bases, leaving 16 bases between them. The CDR3: CSASQDFIEAFF. The CDR3 nucleotides read TGCAGTGCCAGTCAGGACTTTATCGAAGCTTTCTTT.

Only a few counts were recorded for this clone. Other DNA sequences from this sample encode an identical CDR3 as well. The chain joins TRBV20-1 to TRBJ1-1; 7 positions agree with TRBD1. This CDR3 contains 11 residues. Germline V gives CDR1 DFQATT, CDR2 SNEGSKA (reference sequence). J was trimmed by 11 bases and V by 1 base; bases with no gene match: 4. Here the CDR3 DNA reads TGCAGTGCTAGAGCGCCAGGGGGTGCTTTCTTT. It encodes CSARAPGGAFF.

Here the CDR3 DNA reads TGTGCCAGCACCCCCGTGGGGGGGAGCACAGATACGCAGTATTTT. Translating it yields CASTPVGGSTDTQYF. The chain recombines TRBV6-5 with TRBJ2-3; 7 bases are a match to TRBD2. There are 15 residues in the CDR3. Unmatched junction bases numbered 7, after V lost 7 bases and J lost 0 bases. The germline V gene encodes CDR1 MNHEY and CDR2 SVGAGI.

The chain joins TRBV2 to TRBJ1-5; 8 nucleotides match TRBD1. The CDR3 contains 17 residues. Unmatched junction bases numbered 16, after V lost 6 bases and J lost 6 bases. Germline-derived CDR1 and CDR2 are SNHLY and FYNNEI. CDR3 sequence (DNA): TGTGCCAGCAGGGGGAGAACGGCAGGGGGCATTGGTCAGCCCCAGCATTTT. Translated: CASRGRTAGGIGQPQHF.

The chain has TRBV20-1 and TRBJ1-2; D remains ambiguous. The CDR3 consists of 14 residues. Between the trimmed V and J ends, which lost 3 bases and 0 bases, there was a span of 11 bases. From germline, CDR1 is DFQATT and CDR2 SNEGSKA (reference sequence). The CDR3 reads CSASNGQANYGYTF. CDR3 in DNA: TGCAGTGCTAGTAATGGGCAGGCTAACTATGGCTACACCTTC.

V gene TRBV5-4 combines with J gene TRBJ2-7; a weak D match, TRBD1 (5 bases). Germline V gene sequence: CDR1 SGHNT, CDR2 YYREEE (reference sequence). The V end lost 2 bases, the J end lost 0 bases, and 18 bases lay between the germline ends. The CDR3 length is 17 residues. The CDR3 here is CASSLTPLSGPSYEQYV. The CDR3 nucleotides are TGTGCCAGCAGCTTAACTCCCCTATCAGGGCCCTCCTACGAGCAGTACGTC.

The V gene is TRBV7-2, the J gene TRBJ1-4; TRBD1 matches 9 bases. The junction had 8 bases not matched to a gene; V was cut back by 4 bases and J by 8 bases. The CDR3 extends over 15 amino acids. The V gene's germline CDR1 is SGHTA and CDR2 FQGNSA. The CDR3: CASSSYRGHWEKLFF. The CDR3 DNA reads TGTGCCAGCAGCTCCTACAGGGGGCATTGGGAAAAACTGTTTTTT. The full variable domain, its missing parts supplied by reference TRBV7-2 and TRBJ1-4, is GAGVSQSPSNKVTEKGKDVELRCDPISGHTALYWYRQSLGQGLEFLIYFQGNSAPDKSGLPSDRFSAERTGGSVSTLTIQRTQQEDSAVYLCASSSYRGHWEKLFFGSGTQLSVL.

The genes are TRBV7-2 and TRBJ2-2, with D possibly matching TRBD2 (6 bases). In germline, CDR1 is SGHTA, CDR2 FQGNSA. The CDR3 is 17 amino acids. V gave up 2 bases and J gave up 1 base, with 14 bases separating them. The DNA for the CDR3 is TGTGCCAGCAGCTTACCCCTCGGGACTGAGAACACCGGGGAGCTGTTTTTT. The encoded protein is CASSLPLGTENTGELFF.

The rearrangement links TRBV5-1 to TRBJ1-1, with 7 nucleotides matching TRBD1. The CDR3 totals 14 residues. V shed 4 bases, J shed 2 bases, and the junction held 5 bases outside the gene matches. Germline values: CDR1 SGHRS, CDR2 YFSETQ. DNA of the CDR3: TGCGCCAGCAGCGCCAGACAGGGTAACACTGAAGCTTTCTTT. This encodes CASSARQGNTEAFF. Variable domain in full (rest from reference TRBV5-1 and TRBJ1-1): KAGVTQTPRYLIKTRGQQVTLSCSPISGHRSVSWYQQTPGQGLQFLFEYFSETQRNKGNFPGRFSGRQFSNSRSEMNVSTLELGDSALYLCASSARQGNTEAFFGQGTRLTVV.

The gene calls are TRBV20-1 and TRBJ2-1; D is unclear. The V and J ends lost 0 bases and 9 bases respectively, with 6 bases between them. Germline V gene lookup returns CDR1 DFQATT and CDR2 SNEGSKA (reference sequence). This CDR3 spans 11 amino acids. In nucleotides, the CDR3 is TGCAGTGCTAGAGACGTGCGTGAGCAGTTCTTC. Amino acid sequence: CSARDVREQFF.

Worth noting for this clone: The junction departs from germline at one end; a sequencing error may be responsible. The J gene is TRBJ2-1, the V gene TRBV28; perhaps TRBD2 as D (5 bases). The germline CDR1 and CDR2 sequences are MDHEN and SYDVKM. CDR3 length: 13 residues. This chain's CDR3 is CASNLGSLSRVLF. The CDR3, as DNA: TGTGCCAGCAATCTGGGGAGTTTATCACGGGTGCTCTTC. Together with reference TRBV28 and TRBJ2-1, the CDR3 gives the full variable domain: DVKVTQSSRYLVKRTGEKVFLECVQDMDHENMFWYRQDPGLGLRLIYFSYDVKMKEKGDIPEGYSVSREKKERFSLILESASTNQTSMYLCASNLGSLSRVLFGPGTRLTVL.

The rearrangement links TRBV23-1 to TRBJ1-2; possibly TRBD1 for D (6 bases). TRBV23-1 is an ORF, and what it does is uncertain. Trimming removed 4 bases at V and 1 base at J, with 13 bases between. CDR3 length: 15 amino acids. In nucleotides, the CDR3 is TGCGCCAGCAGTCCCGCGACAGGAGGTAACTATGGCTACACCTTC. Protein sequence: CASSPATGGNYGYTF.

The rearrangement links TRBV5-4 to TRBJ2-7; possible D gene TRBD2, 6 bases. V was trimmed by 0 bases and J by 7 bases, leaving 26 bases between them. The germline V gene has CDR1 SGHNT and CDR2 YYREEE (reference sequence). The CDR3 covers 18 residues. As DNA, the CDR3 is TGTGCCAGCAGCTTGGCAGGACTGGGCCGCGGAGGGGTGGGGGAGCAGTACTTC. This translates into CASSLAGLGRGGVGEQYF. The whole variable domain, remainder taken from reference TRBV5-4 and TRBJ2-7, is ETGVTQSPTHLIKTRGQQVTLRCSSQSGHNTVSWYQQALGQGPQFIFQYYREEENGRGNFPPRFSGLQFPNYSSELNVNALELDDSALYLCASSLAGLGRGGVGEQYFGPGTRLTVT.

As regards this clone: Distinct nucleotide sequences in the sample also encode this CDR3. This chain uses TRBV24-1 with TRBJ2-3; 10 bases are a match to TRBD2. Germline assignment: CDR1 KGHDR and CDR2 SFDVKD. Trimming cost V 1 base and J 0 bases; bases outside gene matches: 0. CDR3 length: 16 amino acids. This CDR3 is CATSDFSGGSTDTQYF. In DNA form, the CDR3 reads TGTGCCACCAGTGATTTTAGCGGGGGGAGCACAGATACGCAGTATTTT.